The 8 T cell receptor beta chains presented below share a single source sample, sequenced in a study of T cells after yellow fever vaccination. Using its own MiXCR run on the 5' RACE reads, TCRdb lists one record per CDR3 protein. The table records under 700,000 distinct CDR3 sequences, about 17% of them present only once. Sequences were derived from PBMCs, sampled about 5 days after the first yellow fever vaccination. These receptor sequences come from a young man who received the YFV17D yellow fever vaccine.

This clonotype was found a few times. The gene calls are TRBV4-1 and TRBJ2-3; 7 bases match TRBD2. Germline V lookup: CDR1 MGHRA, CDR2 YSYEKL. V dropped 0 bases and J dropped 7; count of bases not matched to a gene: 10. The CDR3 has 16 amino acids. The chain's CDR3 is CASSQDLRGSPHTQYF. CDR3 sequence (DNA): TGCGCCAGCAGCCAAGATCTGCGGGGGTCCCCCCATACGCAGTATTTT.

J is TRBJ2-2 and V is TRBV11-2, with TRBD2 matching 10 bases. In germline, CDR1 is SGHAT, CDR2 FQNNGV. The CDR3 runs 17 residues. J was trimmed by 3 bases and V by 3 bases; bases with no gene match: 7. As DNA, the CDR3 is TGTGCCAGCAGCTTGGAAAGCGGGGGGGTGTACACCGGGGAGCTGTTTTTT. This encodes CASSLESGGVYTGELFF.

CDR3 sequence reads: CASVSRAYPEAFF. In DNA form, the CDR3 reads TGTGCCAGCGTTAGTAGGGCGTATCCTGAAGCTTTCTTT. V is TRBV6-6 and J is TRBJ1-1; D is uncertain. From germline, CDR1 is MNHNY and CDR2 SVGAGI (reference sequence). V dropped 8 bases and J dropped 6 bases, with 16 bases sitting between them. The CDR3 totals 13 residues.

This chain uses TRBV4-1 with TRBJ2-5, with a weak D call TRBD1 (6 bases). CDR3 size: 14 residues. Trimming shortened V by 5 bases and J by 5 bases, and 15 bases separated the two germline ends. Germline V lookup: CDR1 MGHRA, CDR2 YSYEKL. CDR3 loop: CASSEQGRWETQYF. The DNA of the CDR3 is TGCGCCAGCAGCGAACAGGGTAGATGGGAGACCCAGTACTTC.

In its sample, this clonotype was seen a few times. The V and J genes are TRBV28 and TRBJ2-1, with 10 positions matching TRBD1. The V gene's germline CDR1 is MDHEN and CDR2 SYDVKM. This CDR3 contains 15 residues. The junction had 10 bases not matched to a gene; V was cut back by 7 bases and J by 7 bases. Here the CDR3 reads CASTRPGTGENEQFF. The CDR3 DNA reads as TGTGCCAGCACGCGTCCCGGGACAGGGGAGAATGAGCAGTTCTTC. The whole variable domain, remainder taken from reference TRBV28 and TRBJ2-1, is DVKVTQSSRYLVKRTGEKVFLECVQDMDHENMFWYRQDPGLGLRLIYFSYDVKMKEKGDIPEGYSVSREKKERFSLILESASTNQTSMYLCASTRPGTGENEQFFGPGTRLTVL.

The V call is TRBV20-1, the J call TRBJ2-5; TRBD2 matches 10 bases. Germline V gene lookup returns CDR1 DFQATT and CDR2 SNEGSKA (reference sequence). This CDR3 spans 15 amino acids. Trimming at V came to 3 bases and at J to 1 base, leaving 5 bases not matched to a gene. This CDR3 is CSASPLAGAQETQYF. The CDR3 bases are TGCAGTGCTAGCCCTCTAGCGGGGGCCCAAGAGACCCAGTACTTC.

In this sample, this clonotype turned up a few times. The chain combines TRBV12-3 or TRBV12-4 with TRBJ2-3; tentatively, D is TRBD1 (5 bases). The V gene lost 7 bases and the J gene lost 0 bases, with 14 bases spanning the gap. The CDR3 runs 15 residues. The CDR3 bases are TGTGCCAGCACCGTTAGACAGTATAGCACAGATACGCAGTATTTT. Its protein is CASTVRQYSTDTQYF.

This clonotype was seen many times. V is TRBV7-6 and J is TRBJ2-1; 9 nucleotides agree with TRBD2. In germline, CDR1 is SGHVS, CDR2 FNYEAQ. The trim removed 1 base at V and 5 bases at J, leaving 3 bases unmatched. The length of the CDR3 is 15 residues. The CDR3 sequence is CASSLGLADNNEQFF. CDR3 sequence (DNA): TGTGCCAGCAGCTTAGGACTAGCGGACAACAATGAGCAGTTCTTC.